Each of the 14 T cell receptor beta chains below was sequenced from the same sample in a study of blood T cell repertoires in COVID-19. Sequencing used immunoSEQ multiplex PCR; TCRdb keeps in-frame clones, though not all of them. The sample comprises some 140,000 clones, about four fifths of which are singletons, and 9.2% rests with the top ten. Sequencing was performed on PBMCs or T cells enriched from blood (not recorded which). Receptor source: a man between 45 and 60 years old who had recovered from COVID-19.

CDR3 loop: CASSSGQGAVTQYF. Written as DNA, the CDR3 is TGTGCCAGCAGCTCGGGACAGGGGGCGGTCACGCAGTATTTT. This chain uses TRBV7-9 with TRBJ2-3; 12 bases fit TRBD1. This CDR3 comprises 14 residues. V shed 4 bases and J 9 bases; nucleotides not matched to a gene: 5. CDR1 SEHNR and CDR2 FQNEAQ come from the germline V gene (reference sequence).

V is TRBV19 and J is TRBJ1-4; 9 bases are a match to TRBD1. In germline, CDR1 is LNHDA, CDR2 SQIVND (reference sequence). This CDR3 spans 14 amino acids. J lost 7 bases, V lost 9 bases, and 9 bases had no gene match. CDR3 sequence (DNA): TGTGCCAGCAAACCGGGACAGGGAGTTGAAAAACTGTTTTTT. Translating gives CASKPGQGVEKLFF.

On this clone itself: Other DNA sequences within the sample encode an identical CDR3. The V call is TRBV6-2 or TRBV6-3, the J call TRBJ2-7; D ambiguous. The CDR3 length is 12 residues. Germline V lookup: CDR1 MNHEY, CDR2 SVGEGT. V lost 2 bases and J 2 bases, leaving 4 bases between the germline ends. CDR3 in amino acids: CASSYPTYEQYF. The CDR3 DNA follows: TGTGCCAGCAGTTACCCCACCTACGAGCAGTACTTC.

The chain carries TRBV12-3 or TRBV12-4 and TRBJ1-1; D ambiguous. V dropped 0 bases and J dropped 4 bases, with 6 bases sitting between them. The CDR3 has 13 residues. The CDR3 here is CASSLAPGTEAFF. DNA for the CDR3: TGTGCCAGCAGTTTAGCGCCGGGCACTGAAGCTTTCTTT.

This CDR3 reads CASSTEDLIYEQYF. CDR3 in DNA: TGTGCCAGCAGTACGGAGGACTTAATCTACGAGCAGTACTTC. The rearrangement joins TRBV6-6 to TRBJ2-7, with D perhaps TRBD2 (5 bases). Germline values: CDR1 MNHNY, CDR2 SVGAGI (reference sequence). Trimming removed 5 bases at V and 3 bases at J, with 14 bases between. CDR3 length: 14 amino acids.

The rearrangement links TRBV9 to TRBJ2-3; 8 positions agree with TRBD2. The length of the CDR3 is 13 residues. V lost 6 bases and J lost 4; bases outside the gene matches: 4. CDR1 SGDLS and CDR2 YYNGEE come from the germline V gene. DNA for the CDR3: TGTGCCAGCACACTCGGGGGGGCAGATACGCAGTATTTT. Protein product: CASTLGGADTQYF.

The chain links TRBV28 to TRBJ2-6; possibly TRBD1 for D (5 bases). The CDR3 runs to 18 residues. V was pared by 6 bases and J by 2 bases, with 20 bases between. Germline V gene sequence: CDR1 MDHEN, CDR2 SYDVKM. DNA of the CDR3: TGTGCCAGCAGCCCACTCCAGGGCGTCACAACTGGGGCCAACGTCCTGACTTTC. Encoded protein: CASSPLQGVTTGANVLTF.

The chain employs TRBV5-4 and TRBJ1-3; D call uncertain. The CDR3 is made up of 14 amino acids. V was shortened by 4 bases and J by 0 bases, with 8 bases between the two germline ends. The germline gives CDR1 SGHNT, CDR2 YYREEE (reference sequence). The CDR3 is CASSPEGSGNTIYF. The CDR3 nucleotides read TGTGCCAGCAGCCCGGAGGGCTCTGGAAACACCATATATTTT.

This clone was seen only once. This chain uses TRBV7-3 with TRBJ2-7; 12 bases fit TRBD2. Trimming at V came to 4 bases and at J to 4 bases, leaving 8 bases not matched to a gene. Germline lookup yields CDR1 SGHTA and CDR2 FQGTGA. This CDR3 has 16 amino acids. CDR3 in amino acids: CASSSTGLAGRYEQYF. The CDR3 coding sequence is TGTGCCAGCAGCTCCACGGGACTAGCGGGCCGTTACGAGCAGTACTTC.

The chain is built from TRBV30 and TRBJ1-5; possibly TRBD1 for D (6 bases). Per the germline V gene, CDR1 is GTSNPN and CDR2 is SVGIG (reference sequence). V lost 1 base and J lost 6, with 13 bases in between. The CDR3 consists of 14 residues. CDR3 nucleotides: TGTGCCTGGAGTGAGGGGGGGAGCGGTCAGCCCCAGCATTTT. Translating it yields CAWSEGGSGQPQHF.

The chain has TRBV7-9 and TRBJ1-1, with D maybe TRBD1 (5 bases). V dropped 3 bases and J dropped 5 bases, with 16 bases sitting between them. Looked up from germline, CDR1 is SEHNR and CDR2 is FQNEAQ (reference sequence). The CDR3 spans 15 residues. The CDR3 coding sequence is TGTGCCAGCAGCTTTATATTGGGGGAGGGAACTGAAGCTTTCTTT. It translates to CASSFILGEGTEAFF.

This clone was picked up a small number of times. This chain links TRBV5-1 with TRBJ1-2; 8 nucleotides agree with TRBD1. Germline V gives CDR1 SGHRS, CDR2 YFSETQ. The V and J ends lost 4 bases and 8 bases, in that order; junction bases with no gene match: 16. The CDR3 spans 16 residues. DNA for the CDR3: TGCGCCAGCAGCACCACCCCACCGGGACAGGATATGGGCTACACCTTC. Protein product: CASSTTPPGQDMGYTF.

Written as DNA, the CDR3 is TGTGCCAGCAGCGAAAGAAGCGGACTGATGAACACTGAAGCTTTCTTT. Translated, it gives CASSERSGLMNTEAFF. J is TRBJ1-1 and V is TRBV7-2; D is unclear. Germline CDR1 reads SGHTA; CDR2 reads FQGNSA. The CDR3 has 16 residues. The V and J ends lost 5 bases and 0 bases respectively, with 16 bases between them.

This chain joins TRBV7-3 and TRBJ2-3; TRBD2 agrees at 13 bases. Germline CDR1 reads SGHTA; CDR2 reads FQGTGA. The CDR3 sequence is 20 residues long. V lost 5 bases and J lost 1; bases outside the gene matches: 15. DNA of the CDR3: TGTGCCAGCAGCCGGGAGACTCGGACTAGCGGGGGCGCTGGCACAGATACGCAGTATTTT. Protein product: CASSRETRTSGGAGTDTQYF.